The clone carrying this T cell receptor beta chain was found a few times. Its target is unknown. This sample was included in a study of CD8 T cells in Susac syndrome. Whole-study findings and limits: The study conceded that relatively few individuals underwent its TCR sequencing and HLA analysis.

Controls were drawn from healthy donors and were matched for age and sex. While CD8+ and CD4+ T cells were isolated negatively, TEMRA cells were enriched by FACS. It was with random hexamers that 0.5 to 1 ug RNA was reverse transcribed. The TCR beta CDR3 was amplified by immunoSEQ multiplex PCR across 54 Vbeta, 13 Jbeta. Using its own MiXCR run on the immunoSEQ multiplex PCR reads, TCRdb lists one record per CDR3 protein. Here the sample spans about 120,000 distinct CDR3 sequences, around 90% being singletons. Germline V gene sequence: CDR1 SQVTM, CDR2 ANQGSEA. The CDR3 loop spans 12 amino acids. V lost 7 bases and J 6 bases, leaving 16 bases between the germline ends.

The chain is built from TRBV29-1 and TRBJ2-7, with D possibly being TRBD1 (6 bases). The TCR originated in a human donor in good health. The sample comprised CD4+ T cells from PBMCs. CDR3 sequence (DNA): TGCAGCGCAGGGGTGACGATGGGCGAGCAGTACTTC. Its protein product is CSAGVTMGEQYF.